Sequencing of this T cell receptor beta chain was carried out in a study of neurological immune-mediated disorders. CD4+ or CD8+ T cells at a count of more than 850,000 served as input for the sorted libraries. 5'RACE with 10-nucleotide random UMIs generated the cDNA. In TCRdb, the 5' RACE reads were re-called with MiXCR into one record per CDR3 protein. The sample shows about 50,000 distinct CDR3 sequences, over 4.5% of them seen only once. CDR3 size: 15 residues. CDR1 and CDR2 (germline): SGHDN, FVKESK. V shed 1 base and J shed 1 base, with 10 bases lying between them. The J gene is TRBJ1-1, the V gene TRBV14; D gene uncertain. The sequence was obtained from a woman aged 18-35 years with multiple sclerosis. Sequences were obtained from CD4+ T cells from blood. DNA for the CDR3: TGTGCCAGCAGCCAAGGACCGGGCACGAACACTGAAGCTTTCTTT. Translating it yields CASSQGPGTNTEAFF.